The sequence of this T cell receptor (beta chain) was determined in a study of blood T cells in healthy people across ages. Primers used in a second PCR of roughly 6 to 11 cycles were a sample-barcoded 5' primer and a J-beta primer mix. TCRdb analysed the 5' RACE reads with MiXCR anew, one entry per CDR3 protein. The sample records just under 750,000 distinct CDR3 sequences, over 20% being singletons. Collection of approximately 9.3 milliliters of peripheral blood was performed for each donor. Germline lookup yields CDR1 MDHEN and CDR2 SYDVKM. J was trimmed by 6 bases and V by 7 bases; bases with no gene match: 9. This CDR3 is 14 amino acids long. In this sample, this clonotype turned up a few times.

The gene calls are TRBV28 and TRBJ2-1, with 7 bases fitting TRBD1. The sample comprised blood. This sequence was found in a man aged 65 to 79 in good health. The CDR3 DNA reads TGTGCCAGCATCCAAGACAGGGTGCGCAATGAGCAGTTCTTC. As protein: CASIQDRVRNEQFF.